A selection of T cell receptor beta chains follows, all from one sample in a study of shared clonotypes between healthy human individuals. Repertoires were generated with immunoSEQ multiplex PCR, while TCRdb's copy carries only in-frame clones and drops some. The sample has approximately 980,000 clones; 76% are singletons. Sequencing was performed on memory CD4+ T cells sorted from blood. The receptors stem from a man younger than 30 in good health. Each CDR3 is given with its conserved first and last residue. A D gene is named only where the DNA matches it firmly. Expanded clones are given a class, and other clones once, few, many or no size at all.

j_call clone_size v_call d_call cdr3_aa cdr3_nt
TRBJ1-1 . TRBV25-1 . CASSEPRKGDTEAFF TGTGCCAGCAGTGAGCCCCGGAAGGGGGATACTGAAGCTTTCTTT
TRBJ2-7 . TRBV5-1 TRBD2 CASRPFSGITGNEQYF TGCGCCAGCAGGCCATTTAGCGGGATAACTGGCAACGAGCAGTACTTC
TRBJ1-5 . TRBV27 TRBD1 CASSPDRGLQPQHF TGTGCCAGCAGTCCGGACAGGGGGTTGCAGCCCCAGCATTTT
TRBJ2-7 few TRBV2 TRBD2 CASSERTSGYEQYF TGTGCCAGCAGTGAAAGGACTAGTGGCTACGAGCAGTACTTC
TRBJ2-7 . TRBV7-8 . CASSSTGPFSYEQYF TGTGCCAGCAGCTCAACAGGGCCCTTTTCCTACGAGCAGTACTTC
TRBJ2-5 . TRBV25-1 TRBD1 CAKGQGLCKETQYF TGTGCCAAGGGACAGGGGTTATGTAAAGAGACCCAGTACTTC
TRBJ2-1 . TRBV28 TRBD2 CASSNPFPLADSYNEQFF TGTGCCAGCAGCAACCCCTTCCCACTAGCGGATTCCTACAATGAGCAGTTCTTC
TRBJ2-5 . TRBV15 . CATSRDGLERKPQVGQYF TGTGCCACCAGCAGAGACGGTTTAGAACGGAAGCCCCAAGTCGGTCAGTACTTC
TRBJ2-3 . TRBV7-2 TRBD2 CASSLAGGPGDTQYF TGTGCCAGCAGCTTAGCGGGAGGGCCCGGAGATACGCAGTATTTT
TRBJ1-4 . TRBV6-1 . CASSEDTKSTNEKLFF TGTGCCAGCAGTGAAGACACTAAGTCAACTAATGAAAAACTGTTTTTT
TRBJ1-2 . TRBV9 . CASSPTNSRYTYTF TGTGCCAGCAGCCCCACCAATTCGAGGTATACCTACACCTTC
TRBJ2-2 once TRBV19 . CASSSPPGRWGGTGELFF TGTGCCAGTAGTAGCCCCCCGGGGAGGTGGGGTGGCACCGGGGAGCTGTTTTTT